This TCR beta chain originates from a study of shared clonotypes between healthy human individuals (dated by TCRdb to 2018 to 2021). Turning to the overall study: The cohort comprised a couple of women and a few men aged 18 to 49 years. Per donor, three plates each were used for CD4 naive and CD4 memory, two for CD8 naive, and one for CD8 memory. To estimate repertoire size and how much clonotypes are shared between individuals, the study performed deep sequencing of blood TCR repertoires from 4 to 6 healthy adults. Libraries were prepared and TCR repertoires were sequenced by different laboratories using diverse techniques, in order to increase sequencing depth and limit assay-specific biases. Leukapheresis yielded between about 0.94 and 10 billion PBMCs per donor. The investigation overall reported the following: Because the study included a small number of donors, the genetic and exposure-history diversity represented was limited. Around 5% of naive CD4, more than 3% of naive CD8, 2.3% of memory CD4, and roughly 0.4% of memory CD8 clonotypes were shared across several donors. Naive subsets generally had larger estimated clonotype richness than memory subsets. Only blood was sampled, and tissue TCR repertoires likely differ from those in blood. Pairwise subsampling led to the expectation that sequencing depth would affect the degree of clonotype sharing among donors. Compared with non-shared clonotypes, the clonotypes found in all four sorted-subset donors had higher generation probabilities. Rarefaction of sorted-subset datasets indicated incomplete sequencing despite the large sequencing depth.

Spanning cysteine to phenylalanine, the CDR3 consists of 14 amino acids. The CDR3 DNA has 42 bases and is translated from base 1. V is pared back by 2 bases and J by 1 base, with 9 bases lying between the germline termini. Reading the germline V gene gives CDR1 SGHRS and CDR2 YFSETQ. CD8 naive samples consisted of CD45RO-negative cells that were positively selected for CCR7, yielding a CD45RA+CCR7+ population without TemRA cells. Healthy HIV-negative adults with no recently reported acute infections or vaccinations were included as donors. All donors were Caucasian adults living in Nashville, Tennessee, USA. Blood was collected by leukapheresis, and PBMCs were isolated by Ficoll-Histopaque density gradient centrifugation and then cryopreserved in liquid nitrogen vapor phase. Purity and quantity of every magnetically sorted T cell population were checked by analytical flow cytometry. Each sorted fraction had its genomic DNA isolated and then quantified by UV absorbance on a Nanodrop 2000c.

On this clone: It has no known antigen specificity. No clone much larger than this one lies a single base away; base qualities are absent.

Using the deep immunoSEQ assay, TCR CDR3 regions were amplified from genomic DNA by multiplex PCR. Extracted genomic DNA from each cell subset was spread evenly across all wells of several immunoSEQ 96-well plates, with each plate serving as a replicate. For sorted subsets, about 210 ng of genomic DNA, equivalent to 25,000 to 35,000 T cell genomes, went into each replicate PCR. The purified libraries were quantified using a Qubit 3.0 fluorometer, sized with a Bioanalyzer 2100, and then quantified again using the KAPA Library Quantification kit. A separate single-read 150-cycle Illumina NextSeq 550 flow cell was used to sequence each immunoSEQ 96-well plate. The authors' pipeline ran thus. The immunoSEQ output contained only junctional sequences without quality scores, so filtering could not match that applied to full-length reads. Sequences were annotated with PyIR, a Python wrapper for IgBLAST v1.9, and V/J genes and CDR3 were assigned using IMGT germline references. Reads with weak V/J assignments (E-value above 1e-6), missing CDR3, stop codons, out-of-frame junctions, or ambiguous translated residues were removed. V3J clonotypes were defined by identical inferred V gene, J gene, and CDR3 amino acid sequence. The percentage overlap between two repertoires was calculated by dividing the number of shared unique clonotypes by the size of the smaller repertoire. Richness of each repertoire was evaluated using RTK rarefaction, the Chao1 estimator, and Recon v2.1 estimates of unobserved clonotypes. For all TCRbeta clonotypes obtained by the gDNA method from a few donors, generation probabilities were computed with OLGA. The table was pulled from immuneACCESS by TCRdb, which kept in-frame rearrangements only. Such tables lose some clones; where checked, under half of the loss comes from unresolved V genes, and the rest has no known cause. From that table come the V and J calls and clone size; the DNA was used to work out D and trimming. The sample data list about 600,000 clones, and around 95% of these were observed just once. About 0.11% of the sample belongs to the ten largest clones.

The sequence joins TRBV5-1 to TRBJ1-1; the D gene remains uncertain. The source is a woman aged 30 to 39 in good health. The sample taken for sequencing was naive CD8+ T cells sorted from blood. Per the publication, the cell subset or site label means: CD45RA+CCR7+. The CDR3 region reads CASSFGQENTEAFF. In nucleotide form, the sequence is TGCGCCAGCAGCTTCGGGCAGGAGAACACTGAAGCTTTCTTT.